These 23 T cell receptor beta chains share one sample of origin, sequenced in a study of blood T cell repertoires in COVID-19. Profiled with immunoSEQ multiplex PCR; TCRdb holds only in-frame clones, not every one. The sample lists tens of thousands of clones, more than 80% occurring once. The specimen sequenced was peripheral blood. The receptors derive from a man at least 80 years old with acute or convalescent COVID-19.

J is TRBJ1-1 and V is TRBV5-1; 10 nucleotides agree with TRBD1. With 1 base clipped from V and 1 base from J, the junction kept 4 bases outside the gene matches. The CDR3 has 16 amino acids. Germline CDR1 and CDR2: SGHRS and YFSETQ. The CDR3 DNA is TGCGCCAGCAGCTTGCGACAGGGGGCGAGGAACACTGAAGCTTTCTTT. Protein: CASSLRQGARNTEAFF.

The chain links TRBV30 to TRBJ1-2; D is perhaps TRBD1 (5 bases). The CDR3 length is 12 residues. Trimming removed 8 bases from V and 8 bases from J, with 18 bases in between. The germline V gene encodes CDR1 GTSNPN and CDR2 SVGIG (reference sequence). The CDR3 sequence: CAAERGGLGYTF. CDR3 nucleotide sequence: TGTGCCGCCGAAAGGGGTGGGTTAGGCTACACCTTC.

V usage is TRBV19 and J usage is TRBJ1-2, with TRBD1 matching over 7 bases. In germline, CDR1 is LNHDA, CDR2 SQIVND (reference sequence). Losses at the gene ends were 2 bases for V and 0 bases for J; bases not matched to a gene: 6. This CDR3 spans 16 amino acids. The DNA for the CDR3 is TGTGCCAGTAGTATACTGACAGGGATGGCTAACTATGGCTACACCTTC. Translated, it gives CASSILTGMANYGYTF.

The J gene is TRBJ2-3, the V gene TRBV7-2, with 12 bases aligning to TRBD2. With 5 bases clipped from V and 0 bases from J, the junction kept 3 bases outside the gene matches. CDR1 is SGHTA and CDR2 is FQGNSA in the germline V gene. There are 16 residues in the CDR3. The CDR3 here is CASSGGLAGSTDTQYF. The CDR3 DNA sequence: TGTGCCAGCAGCGGGGGACTAGCGGGCAGCACAGATACGCAGTATTTT.

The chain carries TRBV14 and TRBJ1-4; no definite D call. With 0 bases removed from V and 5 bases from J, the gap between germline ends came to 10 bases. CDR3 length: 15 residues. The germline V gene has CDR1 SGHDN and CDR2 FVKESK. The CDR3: CASSQELRGNEKLFF. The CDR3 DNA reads TGTGCCAGCAGCCAAGAACTTCGCGGCAATGAAAAACTGTTTTTT.

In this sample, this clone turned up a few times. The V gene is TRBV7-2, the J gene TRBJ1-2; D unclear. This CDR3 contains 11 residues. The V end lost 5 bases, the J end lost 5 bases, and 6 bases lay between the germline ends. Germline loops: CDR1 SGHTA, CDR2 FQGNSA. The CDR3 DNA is TGTGCCAGCAGCCCCGGGTATGGCTACACCTTC. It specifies CASSPGYGYTF.

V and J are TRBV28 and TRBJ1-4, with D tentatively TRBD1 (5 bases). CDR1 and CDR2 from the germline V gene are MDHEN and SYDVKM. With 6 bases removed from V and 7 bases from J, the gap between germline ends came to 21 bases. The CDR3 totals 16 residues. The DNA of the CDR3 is TGTGCCAGCAGCTCCCTAACGGCGGGACGAGGTGAAAAACTGTTTTTT. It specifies CASSSLTAGRGEKLFF.

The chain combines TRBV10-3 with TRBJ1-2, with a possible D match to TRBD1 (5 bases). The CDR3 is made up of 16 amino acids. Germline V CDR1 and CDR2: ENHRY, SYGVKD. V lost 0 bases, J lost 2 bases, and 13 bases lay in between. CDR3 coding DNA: TGTGCCATCAGTGAGTCGGCGGGACGGGCCAACTATGGCTACACCTTC. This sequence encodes CAISESAGRANYGYTF.

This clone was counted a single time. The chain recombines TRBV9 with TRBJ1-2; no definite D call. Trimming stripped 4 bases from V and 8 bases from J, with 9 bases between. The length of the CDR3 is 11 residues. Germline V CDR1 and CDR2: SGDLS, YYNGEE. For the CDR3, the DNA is TGTGCCAGCAGCCTCCGAGGAGGCTACACCTTC. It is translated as CASSLRGGYTF. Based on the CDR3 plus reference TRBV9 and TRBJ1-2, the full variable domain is DSGVTQTPKHLITATGQRVTLRCSPRSGDLSVYWYQQSLDQGLQFLIQYYNGEERAKGNILERFSAQQFPDLHSELNLSSLELGDSALYFCASSLRGGYTFGSGTRLTVV.

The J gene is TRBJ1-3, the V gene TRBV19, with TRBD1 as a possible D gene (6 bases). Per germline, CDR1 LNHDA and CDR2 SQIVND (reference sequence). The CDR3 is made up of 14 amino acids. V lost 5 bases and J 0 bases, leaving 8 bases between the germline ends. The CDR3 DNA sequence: TGTGCCAGTAGTCTGGGGGCCTCTGGAAACACCATATATTTT. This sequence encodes CASSLGASGNTIYF.

This chain's CDR3 is CASYLGGGSYNEQFF. CDR3 bases: TGTGCCAGCTACCTGGGAGGGGGGTCCTACAATGAGCAGTTCTTC. The chain links TRBV2 to TRBJ2-1; maybe TRBD2 (7 bases). Germline CDR1 and CDR2: SNHLY and FYNNEI. The CDR3 has 15 residues. V lost 8 bases and J 1 base, leaving 15 bases between the germline ends.

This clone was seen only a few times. CDR3 nucleotide sequence: TGTGCCATCACTGGGACAGGGGCTGGGGCTTTCTTT. This sequence encodes CAITGTGAGAFF. The chain carries TRBV10-3 and TRBJ1-1, with TRBD1 matching 10 bases. CDR1 is ENHRY, CDR2 SYGVKD, per germline. Unmatched junction bases numbered 7, after V lost 7 bases and J lost 11 bases. The CDR3 runs to 12 residues.

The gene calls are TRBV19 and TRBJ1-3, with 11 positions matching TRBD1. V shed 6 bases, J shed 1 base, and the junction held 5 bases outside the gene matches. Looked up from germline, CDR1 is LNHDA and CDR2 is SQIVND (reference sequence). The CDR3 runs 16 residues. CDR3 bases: TGTGCCAGTAGCTTCGGGACAGGGGGTTCTGGAAACACCATATATTTT. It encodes CASSFGTGGSGNTIYF.

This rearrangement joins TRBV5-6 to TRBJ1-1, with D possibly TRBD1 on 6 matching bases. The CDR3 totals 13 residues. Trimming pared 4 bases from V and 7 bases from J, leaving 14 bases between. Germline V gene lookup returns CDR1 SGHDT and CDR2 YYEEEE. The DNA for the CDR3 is TGTGCCAGCAGCCGAGACAGGTCCGATGAAGCTTTCTTT. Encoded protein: CASSRDRSDEAFF.

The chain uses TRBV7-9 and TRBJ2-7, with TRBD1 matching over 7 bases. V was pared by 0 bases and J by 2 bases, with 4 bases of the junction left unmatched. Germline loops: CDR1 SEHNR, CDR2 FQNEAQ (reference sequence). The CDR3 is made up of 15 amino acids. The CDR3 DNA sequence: TGTGCCAGCAGCTTAGCAGGCAGGGGGACCTACGAGCAGTACTTC. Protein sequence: CASSLAGRGTYEQYF.

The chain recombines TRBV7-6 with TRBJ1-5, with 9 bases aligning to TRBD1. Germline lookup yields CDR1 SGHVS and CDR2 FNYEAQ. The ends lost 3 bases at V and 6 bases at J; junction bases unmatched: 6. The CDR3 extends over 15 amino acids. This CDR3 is CASSLDRGDIQPQHF. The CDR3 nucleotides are TGTGCCAGCAGCTTGGACAGGGGTGATATTCAGCCCCAGCATTTT.

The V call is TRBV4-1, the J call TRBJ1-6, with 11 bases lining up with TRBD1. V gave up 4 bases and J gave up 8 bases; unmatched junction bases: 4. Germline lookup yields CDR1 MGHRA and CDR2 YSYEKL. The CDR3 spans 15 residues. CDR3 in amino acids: CASSPRDRGDSPLHF. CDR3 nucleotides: TGCGCCAGCAGCCCCCGGGACAGGGGGGATTCACCCCTCCACTTT.

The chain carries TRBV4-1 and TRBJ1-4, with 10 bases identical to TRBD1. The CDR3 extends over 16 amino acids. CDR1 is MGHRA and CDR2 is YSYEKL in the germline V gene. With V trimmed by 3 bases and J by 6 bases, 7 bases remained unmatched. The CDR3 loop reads CASSHLRQGADEKLFF. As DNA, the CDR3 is TGCGCCAGCAGCCACTTAAGACAGGGGGCGGATGAAAAACTGTTTTTT.

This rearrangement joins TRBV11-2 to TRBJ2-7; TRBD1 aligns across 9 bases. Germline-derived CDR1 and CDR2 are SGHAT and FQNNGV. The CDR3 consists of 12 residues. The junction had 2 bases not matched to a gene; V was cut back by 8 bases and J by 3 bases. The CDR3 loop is CASRDRDYEQYF. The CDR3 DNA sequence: TGTGCCAGCCGGGACAGGGACTACGAGCAGTACTTC.

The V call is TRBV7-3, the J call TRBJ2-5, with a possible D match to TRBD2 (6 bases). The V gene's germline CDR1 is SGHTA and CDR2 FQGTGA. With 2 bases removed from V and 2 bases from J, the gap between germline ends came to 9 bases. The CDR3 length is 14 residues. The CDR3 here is CASSLHAGQETQYF. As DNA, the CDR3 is TGTGCCAGCAGCTTACATGCGGGGCAAGAGACCCAGTACTTC.

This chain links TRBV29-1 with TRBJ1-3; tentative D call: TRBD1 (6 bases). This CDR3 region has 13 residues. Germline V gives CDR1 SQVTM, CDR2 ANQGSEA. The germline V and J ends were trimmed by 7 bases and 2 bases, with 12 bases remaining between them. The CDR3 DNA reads TGCAGCGCCAGAACAGGGCCTGGAAACACCATATATTTT. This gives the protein CSARTGPGNTIYF.

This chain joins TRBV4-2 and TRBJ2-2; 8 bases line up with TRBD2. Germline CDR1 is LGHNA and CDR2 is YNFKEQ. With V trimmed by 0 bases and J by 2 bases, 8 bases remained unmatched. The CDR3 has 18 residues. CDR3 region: CASSQEGVAGINTGELFF. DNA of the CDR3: TGTGCCAGCAGCCAAGAAGGCGTAGCGGGGATTAACACCGGGGAGCTGTTTTTT.

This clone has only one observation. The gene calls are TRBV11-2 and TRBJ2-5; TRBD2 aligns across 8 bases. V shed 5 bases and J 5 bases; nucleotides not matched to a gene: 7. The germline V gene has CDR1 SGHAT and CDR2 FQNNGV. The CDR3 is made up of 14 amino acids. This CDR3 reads CASSPHSGGETQYF. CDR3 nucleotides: TGTGCCAGCAGCCCGCACTCGGGGGGGGAGACCCAGTACTTC.